This T cell receptor beta chain appears in the sequencing data of a study of response to subunit inactivated influenza vaccine. The V end lost 11 bases, the J end lost 1 base, and 15 bases lay between the germline ends. Germline V CDR1 and CDR2: LNHDA, SQIVND (reference sequence). CDR3 size: 15 residues. TCRdb called the RT-PCR reads again in MiXCR, with one record for every CDR3 protein. This repertoire shows about 570,000 distinct CDR3 sequences, approximately 10% found once; its top ten account for 9.5% to 11%. Separately, the same data were catalogued under a study of T cells expressing NK-cell markers. According to that study: A 5'RACE template switching approach incorporating UMIs was used to make TCR beta cDNA. Investigators obtained TCR beta repertoires from sorted CD3+CD56+NKG2C+, CD3+CD56+NKG2C- and CD3+CD56-NKG2C+ T cells. There were seven HCMV-seropositive donors and one seronegative donor among the eight sequenced. In four donors, dominant clonotypes made up roughly 28.3-65% of CD3+CD56-NKG2C+ cells.

The material was PBMCs from blood, obtained on the day of vaccination. The chain links TRBV19 to TRBJ2-6; D might be TRBD1 or TRBD2, each matching 5 bases. This clonotype originated in a man between 50 and 59 years old who received an inactivated influenza vaccine. The CDR3 coding sequence is TGTGCCTTCCGGGACGTTCGATCTGGGGCCAACGTCCTGACTTTC. Residues: CAFRDVRSGANVLTF.